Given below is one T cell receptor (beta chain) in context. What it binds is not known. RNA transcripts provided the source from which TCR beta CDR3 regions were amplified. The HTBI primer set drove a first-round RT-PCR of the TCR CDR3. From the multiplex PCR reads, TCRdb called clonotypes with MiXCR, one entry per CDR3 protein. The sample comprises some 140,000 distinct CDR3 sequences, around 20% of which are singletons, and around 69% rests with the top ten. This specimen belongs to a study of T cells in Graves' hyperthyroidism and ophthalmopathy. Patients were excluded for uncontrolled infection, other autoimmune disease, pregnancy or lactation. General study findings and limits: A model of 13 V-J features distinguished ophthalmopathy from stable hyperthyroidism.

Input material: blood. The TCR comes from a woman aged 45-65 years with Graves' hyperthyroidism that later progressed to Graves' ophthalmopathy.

For the CDR3, the DNA is TGTGCCAGCAGCCCCTGGCGGGCAGGGCTAAGGACTGAAGCTTTCTTT. Translation gives CASSPWRAGLRTEAFF. The J gene is TRBJ1-1, the V gene TRBV7-8; a weak D match, TRBD1 (5 bases). The CDR3 is made up of 16 amino acids. Germline CDR1 and CDR2: SGHVS and FQNEAQ. V lost 5 bases, J lost 5 bases, and 21 bases lay in between.